The 22 T cell receptor beta chains listed next were all sequenced from one sample in a study of cytomegalovirus exposure and HLA in healthy donors. PCR involved 60 Vbeta and 13 Jbeta primers. TCRdb's copy holds only in-frame clones and misses some; the assay was immunoSEQ multiplex PCR. This listing includes 40,000 to 60,000 clones. Sample: PBMCs. The receptors here all came from a male donor in good health and CMV-seropositive.

This chain joins TRBV6-1 and TRBJ2-2; maybe TRBD1 (6 bases). The CDR3 contains 16 residues. Germline values: CDR1 MNHNS, CDR2 SASEGT. Trimming stripped 0 bases from V and 8 bases from J, with 16 bases between. The DNA of the CDR3 is TGTGCCAGCAGTGAAGCGGACGTTACAGGGATGGGGGAGCTGTTTTTT. It specifies CASSEADVTGMGELFF.

V gene TRBV5-1 combines with J gene TRBJ1-2; the D gene is possibly TRBD1 (5 bases). With 0 bases removed from V and 4 bases from J, the gap between germline ends came to 10 bases. The CDR3 loop spans 14 amino acids. CDR1 is SGHRS, CDR2 YFSETQ, per germline. CDR3 sequence: CASSLEGWSYGYTF. The CDR3 DNA sequence: TGCGCCAGCAGCTTGGAGGGGTGGTCCTATGGCTACACCTTC.

This chain uses TRBV4-2 with TRBJ2-7; D unresolved. From germline, CDR1 is LGHNA and CDR2 YNFKEQ. The CDR3 is made up of 13 amino acids. V was clipped by 0 bases and J by 6 bases, with 9 bases between them. In DNA, the CDR3 is TGTGCCAGCAGCCAAGATAATTTCCCCGAGCAGTACTTC. This sequence encodes CASSQDNFPEQYF.

The rearrangement links TRBV6-1 to TRBJ2-1; the D is unclear. Per the germline V gene, CDR1 is MNHNS and CDR2 is SASEGT. V lost 0 bases, J lost 9 bases, and 12 bases lay in between. The CDR3 has 14 residues. The CDR3 loop reads CASSEAHRVGEQFF. In DNA form, the CDR3 reads TGTGCCAGCAGTGAAGCGCATCGGGTGGGTGAGCAGTTCTTC.

The rearrangement uses TRBV7-3 and TRBJ2-5; perhaps TRBD2 as D (7 bases). CDR1 is SGHTA, CDR2 FQGTGA, per germline. This CDR3 contains 14 residues. V gave up 3 bases and J gave up 4 bases, with 12 bases separating them. The CDR3 nucleotides are TGTGCCAGCAGCTTGGCGGGGGCCGGAGAGACCCAGTACTTC. This encodes CASSLAGAGETQYF.

CDR3 sequence (DNA): TGTGCCAGCAGTCTAGGGCAGGGAGGCTACGAGCAGTACTTC. Amino acids: CASSLGQGGYEQYF. V and J are TRBV2 and TRBJ2-7, with TRBD2 as a possible D gene (6 bases). CDR1 and CDR2 (germline): SNHLY, FYNNEI. V was clipped by 5 bases and J by 3 bases, with 14 bases between them. The CDR3 extends over 14 amino acids.

The chain uses TRBV19 and TRBJ2-3, with 7 bases matching TRBD1. Trimming removed 8 bases from V and 2 bases from J; junction bases left unmatched: 7. CDR1 and CDR2 (germline): LNHDA, SQIVND (reference sequence). This CDR3 is 14 amino acids long. CDR3 amino acids: CASHRDRDTDTQYF. The CDR3 DNA reads as TGTGCCAGTCACCGGGACAGAGACACAGATACGCAGTATTTT.

This chain joins TRBV5-1 and TRBJ2-1, with TRBD2 matching 8 bases. The CDR3 sequence is 15 residues long. The V and J ends lost 2 bases and 0 bases, in that order; junction bases with no gene match: 1. The germline CDR1 and CDR2 sequences are SGHRS and YFSETQ. As DNA, the CDR3 is TGCGCCAGCAGCTTAAGCGGGGGCTCCTACAATGAGCAGTTCTTC. Translation gives CASSLSGGSYNEQFF.

The rearrangement links TRBV7-9 to TRBJ2-5, with no clear D. The ends were cut back, 3 bases at V and 5 bases at J, with 10 bases in the middle. Germline assignment: CDR1 SEHNR and CDR2 FQNEAQ (reference sequence). There are 13 residues in the CDR3. This chain's CDR3 is CASSFLGLETQYF. CDR3 nucleotides: TGTGCCAGCAGCTTTCTTGGGCTGGAGACCCAGTACTTC.

This chain joins TRBV27 and TRBJ2-7; 8 bases are a match to TRBD2. CDR1 is MNHEY, CDR2 SMNVEV, per germline (reference sequence). Losses at the gene ends were 5 bases for V and 2 bases for J; bases not matched to a gene: 5. This CDR3 region has 14 residues. The CDR3 protein is CASSASGRAYEQYF. The CDR3 DNA is TGTGCCAGCAGTGCTAGCGGGCGCGCCTACGAGCAGTACTTC.

The chain combines TRBV18 with TRBJ2-1; a possible D gene is TRBD2 (5 bases). Germline V gene sequence: CDR1 KGHSH, CDR2 LQKENI. V dropped 3 bases and J dropped 7 bases, with 10 bases sitting between them. The length of the CDR3 is 13 residues. Here the CDR3 DNA reads TGTGCCAGCTCACCCCCTAGCATTAATGAGCAGTTCTTC. Translated, it gives CASSPPSINEQFF.

The V call is TRBV27, the J call TRBJ1-2; D unclear. V gave up 3 bases and J gave up 6 bases, with 17 bases separating them. The CDR3 loop spans 15 amino acids. Germline V lookup: CDR1 MNHEY, CDR2 SMNVEV (reference sequence). CDR3 loop: CASSFVTAGSDGYTF. CDR3 coding DNA: TGTGCCAGCAGTTTTGTCACGGCTGGGAGCGATGGCTACACCTTC.

The J gene is TRBJ1-2, the V gene TRBV6-1; possibly TRBD1 for D (5 bases). CDR3 size: 15 residues. With 3 bases removed from V and 2 bases from J, the gap between germline ends came to 13 bases. Germline V gene data show CDR1 as MNHNS and CDR2 as SASEGT. The CDR3: CASSDWGGANYGYTF. CDR3 in DNA: TGTGCCAGCAGTGATTGGGGGGGAGCCAACTATGGCTACACCTTC.

V gene TRBV5-6 combines with J gene TRBJ2-2; D may be TRBD2 (7 bases). The CDR3 is 15 residues long. Trimming stripped 2 bases from V and 4 bases from J, with 12 bases between. The germline CDR1 and CDR2 sequences are SGHDT and YYEEEE. Written as DNA, the CDR3 is TGTGCCAGCAGCTTTGGCGGGGGCCCCACCGGGGAGCTGTTTTTT. Translation gives CASSFGGGPTGELFF.

CDR3 DNA sequence: TGTGCCAGCAGGGATCCGACAGGGTCGCTTGGCTACACCTTC. Translation gives CASRDPTGSLGYTF. The chain uses TRBV6-1 and TRBJ1-2; 7 nucleotides line up with TRBD1. Germline assignment: CDR1 MNHNS and CDR2 SASEGT. Unmatched junction bases numbered 11, after V lost 6 bases and J lost 7 bases. The CDR3 totals 14 residues.

V usage is TRBV2 and J usage is TRBJ2-5; 7 bases match TRBD1. The DNA end is more similar to TRBJ2-7, so the J call may be wrong. There are 15 residues in the CDR3. Germline-derived CDR1 and CDR2 are SNHLY and FYNNEI. The CDR3 DNA reads as TGTGCCAGCATGAAGAGGGACAGAGCTTCCTACGAGCAGTACTTC. It translates to CASMKRDRASYEQYF.

This chain connects TRBV10-3 to TRBJ2-5; 7 nucleotides agree with TRBD2. Germline trimming cut 10 bases from V and 1 base from J; bases unmatched to any gene: 15. CDR1 is ENHRY, CDR2 SYGVKD, per germline. The CDR3 covers 16 residues. The CDR3 is CASSGFAGDRQETQYF. In DNA, the CDR3 is TGTGCCAGTTCCGGGTTTGCGGGGGACCGCCAAGAGACCCAGTACTTC.

V gene TRBV28 combines with J gene TRBJ1-1; D is uncertain. CDR3 length: 16 amino acids. Germline V gene lookup returns CDR1 MDHEN and CDR2 SYDVKM. Trimming left V 1 base short and J 0 bases short, with 12 bases between. The CDR3 nucleotides are TGTGCCAGCAGTTTATCAATCCCCCAATTGAACACTGAAGCTTTCTTT. It is translated as CASSLSIPQLNTEAFF.

The rearrangement links TRBV4-1 to TRBJ2-1; 9 nucleotides match TRBD2. With V trimmed by 1 base and J by 2 bases, 9 bases remained unmatched. Germline V CDR1 and CDR2: MGHRA, YSYEKL. CDR3 length equals 18 residues. CDR3 amino acids: CASSQAAGGPSTYNEQFF. CDR3 in DNA: TGCGCCAGCAGCCAAGCTGCGGGGGGGCCTAGCACCTACAATGAGCAGTTCTTC.

The rearrangement joins TRBV4-1 to TRBJ1-2, with 7 bases lining up with TRBD1. The germline V gene has CDR1 MGHRA and CDR2 YSYEKL. The ends lost 3 bases at V and 8 bases at J; junction bases unmatched: 9. The CDR3 consists of 14 residues. The CDR3 reads CASSHEDRVKGYTF. CDR3 DNA: TGCGCCAGCAGCCATGAAGACAGGGTGAAAGGCTACACCTTC.

The rearrangement joins TRBV28 to TRBJ2-5; D not resolved. Germline lookup yields CDR1 MDHEN and CDR2 SYDVKM. The CDR3 has 13 residues. V lost 3 bases to trimming and J lost 1 base, with 6 bases between them. The CDR3, as DNA: TGTGCCAGCAGTTTCCCCGGCCAAGAGACCCAGTACTTC. Its protein is CASSFPGQETQYF.

V is TRBV27 and J is TRBJ2-7; 10 bases line up with TRBD1. After removal of 5 bases from V and 5 bases from J, the junction contained 12 bases not matched to a gene. The CDR3 extends over 16 amino acids. The germline gives CDR1 MNHEY, CDR2 SMNVEV (reference sequence). The CDR3 loop is CASSRRGTGVMDEQYF. CDR3 nucleotide sequence: TGTGCCAGCAGTAGGCGCGGGACAGGGGTTATGGACGAGCAGTACTTC.